The present TCR beta chain was sequenced within a study of Graves' ophthalmopathy and Graves' hyperthyroidism (dated by TCRdb to about 2018). In the study overall: Stable hyperthyroidism was defined as no progression to ophthalmopathy within 18 months of follow-up. The study used signatures of the TCR beta repertoire to tell Graves' ophthalmopathy apart from Graves' hyperthyroidism and to predict which patients would progress to ophthalmopathy. To explore V-J signatures that distinguish ophthalmopathy from hyperthyroidism, a discovery set of around 100 patients was enrolled, made up of 40 to 45 with ophthalmopathy and fewer than 60 with stable hyperthyroidism. Following sample collection, hyperthyroidism patients were given methimazole at a starting dose of 30 mg daily, and ophthalmopathy patients were given high-dose intravenous methylprednisolone. In about six hyperthyroidism patients, the T-cell repertoires found in thyroid tissue were compared with those found in blood. An independent validation cohort was composed of fewer than 20 hyperthyroidism patients and around 16 patients who later progressed from hyperthyroidism to ophthalmopathy. In total, some 130 blood samples were TCR-sequenced: around 42 ophthalmopathy, some 75 hyperthyroidism and about 17 hyperthyroidism-to-ophthalmopathy patients. Broad study findings and their caveats: Among expanded thyroid clonotypes with frequency above 0.001, most also showed up in blood, which suggests that blood repertoires may reflect the thyroid immune response. In validation, the model predicted ophthalmopathy progression with about 71% sensitivity and approximately 75% specificity; approximately 12 predicted patients were CT-confirmed with GO in a median of approximately six months. Sample size was not statistically predetermined, and group allocation was not concealed from the investigators. The 13-signature model separated ophthalmopathy from stable hyperthyroidism with approximately 90% sensitivity and roughly 84% specificity in cross-validation, and 80%/75% in the test set.

For repertoire sequencing, TCR beta CDR3 regions were amplified from RNA transcripts. A first-round RT-PCR used HTBI primers with the Qiagen OneStep RT-PCR kit, followed by a second-round multiplex PCR, size selection and purification. The libraries underwent paired-end sequencing with 100 bp reads on an Illumina HiSeq2000. From the authors' description of their analysis: SOAPnuke was used to process the reads, throwing out any read that had adapters, had uncalled bases, had a mean Phred below 15, or lacked an exact constant-primer or identifier match. COPE v1.2.5 was used to merge high-quality paired reads. Unique nucleotide sequences were defined as clonotypes and aligned to IMGT TRB V, D and J references using MiTCR v1.1. The analysis was limited to V-J combinations with a frequency above 0.0001, which together covered 99.2% of repertoires. For each V-J combination, a TCR clonal expansion and chaos score was defined as the ratio of F50 clonal expansion to chaos observed in the TCRdist matrix. Welch's t-statistics and random forest were used to narrow the features down to 10 to 15 V-J combinations, which were then fed into a naive Bayes classifier. Thyroid-blood repertoire similarity was quantified with the Morisita-Horn index. In TCRdb, the public reads were trimmed at Q25 with fastp and aligned with MiXCR, with productive beta chains retained. Entries are consolidated by CDR3 protein sequence, retaining the most common genes and DNA. The V and J calls were determined by TCRdb, not by the authors. This sample comprises 900,000 to 1,200,000 distinct CDR3 sequences, approximately 35% of them detected only once. Jointly, the top ten make up around 10% of the sample.

This clonotype was observed many times. Which antigen it targets is not known. No qualities accompany the bases; no much larger clone lies one base away. Hyperthyroidism patients were newly diagnosed, were aged 18 to 65 years, and had a disease duration under 2 months. Patients were excluded if they had other autoimmune diseases, uncontrolled infections, pregnancy or lactation. Clinical symptoms, serum thyroxine, TRAb, thyroid ultrasound and orbital computed tomography formed the basis of the diagnosis. Trizol reagent was used to extract the total RNA, and its quality was then checked on an Agilent 2100 Bioanalyzer. Trimming removed 4 bases from V and 4 bases from J; the gene matches leave 5 bases unexplained. The CDR1 and CDR2 encoded by the germline V gene are SQVTM and ANQGSEA. Including the terminal cysteine and phenylalanine, the CDR3 comprises 14 residues. The DNA shown is the 42-base CDR3, in frame from base 1.

The sequence was collected from an adult man with Graves' hyperthyroidism. The V and J segments used are TRBV29-1 and TRBJ2-2, and 8 bases in between align with TRBD2. The sample was peripheral blood or thyroid tissue (not recorded which). The bases read TGCAGCGTTGCGGGAGGGCCCTCCACCGGGGAGCTGTTTTTT. This translates into CSVAGGPSTGELFF.